A single sample is the source of the 31 T cell receptor beta chains below, sequenced in a study of beta chain features in type 1 diabetes. Expressed TCRB transcripts were sequenced, since all the RNA that had been isolated was reverse transcribed. Method: immunoSEQ multiplex PCR; TCRdb's copy keeps in-frame clones and lacks some. This table holds nearly 250,000 clones, roughly 13% found once. The material sequenced was naive CD4+ T cells from blood. The receptors were sampled from a woman aged 40 to 50 in good health.

The V and J genes are TRBV27 and TRBJ1-2; 8 bases map to TRBD1. Per germline, CDR1 MNHEY and CDR2 SMNVEV (reference sequence). Trimming took 0 bases from V and 10 from J; bases not matched to a gene: 7. The CDR3 extends over 14 amino acids. CDR3: CASSLSPGGDPYTF. The CDR3 nucleotides are TGTGCCAGCAGTTTATCCCCAGGGGGCGACCCCTACACCTTC.

This clone has only a few counts. The chain carries TRBV5-1 and TRBJ1-1, with a tentative D call TRBD1 (6 bases). The CDR3 length is 14 residues. CDR1 SGHRS and CDR2 YFSETQ come from the germline V gene. V lost 1 base, J lost 6 bases, and 13 bases lay in between. CDR3 in DNA: TGCGCCAGCAGCTTGAGGACAGCGAGCGCTGAAGCTTTCTTT. It specifies CASSLRTASAEAFF.

The sample holds a few counts of this clone. The V and J genes are TRBV7-2 and TRBJ2-3; TRBD2 is a possible D gene (7 bases). The CDR3 has 15 residues. V lost 2 bases and J lost 4, with 13 bases in between. Germline CDR1 SGHTA, CDR2 FQGNSA. In DNA form, the CDR3 reads TGTGCCAGCAGCTTAAGCCGGGGGGCCGCAGATACGCAGTATTTT. It is translated as CASSLSRGAADTQYF.

This clone appeared a few times. The CDR3, as DNA: TGCGCCAGCAGCTTTTTCGGTTCCACCCACACAGATACGCAGTATTTT. Its translation is CASSFFGSTHTDTQYF. The chain links TRBV5-1 to TRBJ2-3; D uncertain. This CDR3 contains 16 residues. Trimming took 2 bases from V and 2 from J, leaving 15 bases between them. Germline V gene sequence: CDR1 SGHRS, CDR2 YFSETQ. Looking up the rest from reference TRBV5-1 and TRBJ2-3 gives the full variable domain: KAGVTQTPRYLIKTRGQQVTLSCSPISGHRSVSWYQQTPGQGLQFLFEYFSETQRNKGNFPGRFSGRQFSNSRSEMNVSTLELGDSALYLCASSFFGSTHTDTQYFGPGTRLTVL.

This chain connects TRBV4-3 to TRBJ1-4; possible D gene TRBD1, 5 bases. Trimming took off 5 bases at V and 4 bases at J, with 17 bases between the two ends. Per germline, CDR1 LGHNA and CDR2 YSLEER. The CDR3 has 16 residues. The CDR3: CASSSTGDSNNEKLFF. In DNA form, the CDR3 reads TGCGCCAGCAGCTCCACAGGAGACTCTAATAATGAAAAACTGTTTTTT.

The chain uses TRBV25-1 and TRBJ2-2; 8 nucleotides agree with TRBD1. The V gene end was trimmed by 8 bases and the J gene end by 7 bases; junction bases not matched to a gene: 6. Per the germline V gene, CDR1 is MGHDK and CDR2 is SYGVNS. The CDR3 totals 13 residues. The CDR3 sequence: CASADRAVGELFF. The DNA for the CDR3 is TGTGCCAGCGCGGACAGGGCGGTCGGGGAGCTGTTTTTT.

In this sample, this clone turned up many times. The chain carries TRBV2 and TRBJ1-6, with D maybe TRBD1 (6 bases). The CDR3 spans 13 residues. V shed 3 bases and J shed 7 bases, with 7 bases lying between them. Germline V gene sequence: CDR1 SNHLY, CDR2 FYNNEI. The CDR3 protein is CASSDRGNSPLHF. CDR3 in DNA: TGTGCCAGCAGTGACAGGGGAAATTCACCCCTCCACTTT.

On this clone: Other nucleotide sequences from this sample produce the same CDR3. V and J are TRBV18 and TRBJ1-5; the D is unclear. CDR1 and CDR2 from the germline V gene are KGHSH and LQKENI. The CDR3 covers 13 residues. V lost 2 bases to trimming and J lost 5 bases, with 7 bases between them. Here the CDR3 DNA reads TGTGCCAGCTCACCAGGCCGGGATCAGCCCCAGCATTTT. It specifies CASSPGRDQPQHF.

The chain links TRBV2 to TRBJ2-7; a possible D gene is TRBD2 (5 bases). There are 14 residues in the CDR3. V lost 2 bases and J 0 bases, leaving 8 bases between the germline ends. Per the germline V gene, CDR1 is SNHLY and CDR2 is FYNNEI. CDR3 bases: TGTGCCAGCAGTGAACTGGGGAGCTCCTACGAGCAGTACTTC. Translated: CASSELGSSYEQYF.

This clone was found a few times. Written as DNA, the CDR3 is TGTGCCAGCAGCCGGACTAGCGGGTCTTTCACCCAGCAGTTCTTC. Protein: CASSRTSGSFTQQFF. This chain links TRBV14 with TRBJ2-1, with 11 bases identical to TRBD2. J lost 11 bases, V lost 4 bases, and 10 bases had no gene match. Germline V gives CDR1 SGHDN, CDR2 FVKESK. This CDR3 has 15 residues.

This clone was recorded a few times. In DNA form, the CDR3 reads TGCGCCAGCAGCATGGACAGGGATAACACCGGGGAGCTGTTTTTT. Amino acids: CASSMDRDNTGELFF. This sequence joins TRBV5-1 and TRBJ2-2, with 8 bases fitting TRBD1. The V gene end was trimmed by 4 bases and the J gene end by 2 bases; junction bases not matched to a gene: 4. The germline V gene has CDR1 SGHRS and CDR2 YFSETQ. This CDR3 has 15 amino acids.

V and J are TRBV5-1 and TRBJ2-5, with no clear D. The length of the CDR3 is 14 residues. CDR1 is SGHRS, CDR2 YFSETQ, per germline. The V end lost 2 bases, the J end lost 2 bases, and 10 bases lay between the germline ends. The CDR3 protein is CASSLAGFQETQYF. CDR3 DNA: TGCGCCAGCAGCTTAGCCGGGTTTCAAGAGACCCAGTACTTC.

This chain links TRBV7-2 with TRBJ2-5, with D perhaps matching TRBD1 (6 bases). This CDR3 is built from 16 residues. Germline V gene lookup returns CDR1 SGHTA and CDR2 FQGNSA. Trimming stripped 4 bases from V and 1 base from J, with 16 bases between. DNA for the CDR3: TGTGCCAGCAGCTCCGGTTCGGGCAGGGGCCAAGAGACCCAGTACTTC. Its translation: CASSSGSGRGQETQYF.

The chain joins TRBV4-1 to TRBJ2-7; 10 positions agree with TRBD1. J lost 4 bases, V lost 0 bases, and 6 bases had no gene match. Germline V gives CDR1 MGHRA, CDR2 YSYEKL. The length of the CDR3 is 16 residues. The CDR3 is CASSQERTGGRYEQYF. The CDR3 DNA reads as TGCGCCAGCAGCCAAGAGCGGACAGGGGGAAGGTACGAGCAGTACTTC.

This chain connects TRBV7-8 to TRBJ2-3, with a weak D call TRBD1 (5 bases). Trimming stripped 1 base from V and 0 bases from J, with 11 bases between. The CDR3 extends over 16 amino acids. Germline assignment: CDR1 SGHVS and CDR2 FQNEAQ. The CDR3 nucleotides are TGTGCCAGCAGCTTAGTGTCGTGGGGCAGCACAGATACGCAGTATTTT. Its protein is CASSLVSWGSTDTQYF.

In this sample, this clone turned up a few times. The rearrangement uses TRBV23-1 and TRBJ1-4; a weak D match, TRBD1 (6 bases). TRBV23-1 falls under the ORF class, with uncertain function. This CDR3 contains 15 residues. V was shortened by 3 bases and J by 5 bases, with 13 bases between the two germline ends. Here the CDR3 reads CASSQVGTQNEKLFF. Here the CDR3 DNA reads TGCGCCAGCAGTCAGGTTGGGACACAGAATGAAAAACTGTTTTTT.

This clone occurred many times. V and J are TRBV4-1 and TRBJ2-5; possible D gene TRBD2, 5 bases. Germline values: CDR1 MGHRA, CDR2 YSYEKL. The V end was cut by 5 bases, the J end by 7 bases, with 14 bases between. The CDR3 is 13 amino acids. The CDR3 sequence is CASSNGERRTQYF. In DNA, the CDR3 is TGCGCCAGCAGCAACGGCGAGCGGCGGACCCAGTACTTC.

This clone was observed a handful of times. Additional DNA sequences in this sample encode the identical CDR3. The chain couples TRBV7-2 to TRBJ1-2; TRBD1 aligns across 9 bases. Germline V gives CDR1 SGHTA, CDR2 FQGNSA. The CDR3 extends over 14 amino acids. V was pared by 5 bases and J by 4 bases, with 5 bases of the junction left unmatched. This CDR3 reads CASSPGQGGYGYTF. The DNA of the CDR3 is TGTGCCAGCAGCCCGGGACAGGGAGGCTATGGCTACACCTTC.

The chain is built from TRBV12-5 and TRBJ2-2; 13 positions agree with TRBD2. CDR1 is LGHNT and CDR2 is FRNRAP in the germline V gene. The CDR3 runs 16 residues. V lost 11 bases, J lost 6 bases, and 12 bases stayed unmatched. The CDR3 is CAGRLAGGPGAGELFF. Written as DNA, the CDR3 is TGTGCTGGAAGACTAGCGGGGGGCCCTGGGGCCGGGGAGCTGTTTTTT.

CDR3 DNA: TGTGCCAGCTCACTACTCCCGGGACAGACTAATGAAAAACTGTTTTTT. Its translation: CASSLLPGQTNEKLFF. The chain links TRBV18 to TRBJ1-4; 7 positions agree with TRBD1. CDR1 is KGHSH and CDR2 is LQKENI in the germline V gene. This CDR3 is built from 16 residues. Losses at the gene ends were 4 bases for V and 2 bases for J; bases not matched to a gene: 7.

The chain links TRBV5-6 to TRBJ1-1; TRBD1 agrees at 7 bases. Germline loops: CDR1 SGHDT, CDR2 YYEEEE. This CDR3 has 17 residues. Unmatched junction bases numbered 16, after V lost 4 bases and J lost 4 bases. CDR3 amino acids: CASSPLDRVGYRTEAFF. In nucleotides, the CDR3 is TGTGCCAGCAGCCCCCTCGACAGGGTGGGGTATCGCACTGAAGCTTTCTTT.

The V call is TRBV7-9, the J call TRBJ2-3, with D perhaps matching TRBD1 (5 bases). The germline V gene encodes CDR1 SEHNR and CDR2 FQNEAQ (reference sequence). The V end was cut by 0 bases, the J end by 0 bases, with 10 bases between. The CDR3 extends over 16 amino acids. This chain's CDR3 is CASSLAQGLSTDTQYF. CDR3 DNA sequence: TGTGCCAGCAGCTTAGCGCAGGGCCTCAGCACAGATACGCAGTATTTT.

The chain is built from TRBV27 and TRBJ1-1; D may be TRBD1 (5 bases). Germline-derived CDR1 and CDR2 are MNHEY and SMNVEV (reference sequence). The ends were cut back, 2 bases at V and 7 bases at J, with 14 bases in the middle. This CDR3 contains 14 residues. CDR3 in DNA: TGTGCCAGCAGTTTAATTTCGGGTCAGGGTGAAGCTTTCTTT. Translating gives CASSLISGQGEAFF.

This chain joins TRBV4-1 and TRBJ2-3; 8 nucleotides match TRBD2. Germline V gene sequence: CDR1 MGHRA, CDR2 YSYEKL. The V segment lost 0 bases and the J segment 5 bases; nucleotides outside the gene matches: 4. This CDR3 has 15 amino acids. The CDR3 is CASSQDGGGRDTQYF. The DNA of the CDR3 is TGCGCCAGCAGCCAAGACGGGGGGGGGAGAGATACGCAGTATTTT.

The table lists this clone with a few counts. The CDR3 spells CASTPGGGGNYGYTF. The CDR3 coding sequence is TGTGCCAGCACCCCAGGCGGGGGAGGAAACTATGGCTACACCTTC. The V gene is TRBV27, the J gene TRBJ1-2, with D possibly matching TRBD1 (5 bases). In germline, CDR1 is MNHEY, CDR2 SMNVEV (reference sequence). This CDR3 contains 15 residues. Trimming left V 7 bases short and J 2 bases short, with 17 bases between.

This clone was seen only a few times. V and J are TRBV7-2 and TRBJ2-1, with 8 bases lining up with TRBD2. Germline CDR1 and CDR2: SGHTA and FQGNSA. This CDR3 is built from 15 residues. Germline trimming cut 6 bases from V and 3 bases from J; bases unmatched to any gene: 7. For the CDR3, the DNA is TGTGCCAGCAGACCTACGGGGGGGGACTACAATGAGCAGTTCTTC. It encodes CASRPTGGDYNEQFF.

V gene TRBV4-1 combines with J gene TRBJ1-5, with D hard to call. The ends were cut back, 3 bases at V and 4 bases at J, with 4 bases in the middle. Germline V lookup: CDR1 MGHRA, CDR2 YSYEKL. The CDR3 contains 12 residues. Here the CDR3 DNA reads TGCGCCAGCAGCCAGACAAATCAGCCCCAGCATTTT. The encoded protein is CASSQTNQPQHF.

V is TRBV19 and J is TRBJ1-1; maybe TRBD1 (5 bases). V was shortened by 3 bases and J by 0 bases, with 14 bases between the two germline ends. CDR3 length: 16 residues. Germline CDR1 is LNHDA and CDR2 is SQIVND (reference sequence). In DNA form, the CDR3 reads TGTGCCAGTAGTATTACTGACAGACATTTGAACACTGAAGCTTTCTTT. Protein sequence: CASSITDRHLNTEAFF.

The chain has TRBV27 and TRBJ1-2; 9 bases are a match to TRBD1. Per the germline V gene, CDR1 is MNHEY and CDR2 is SMNVEV (reference sequence). There are 13 residues in the CDR3. The junction had 9 bases not matched to a gene; V was cut back by 6 bases and J by 10 bases. The DNA for the CDR3 is TGTGCCAGCAGGGTGATAGGGACAGGGTCCTACACCTTC. Translating it yields CASRVIGTGSYTF.

The J gene is TRBJ2-7, the V gene TRBV5-1, with 9 bases lining up with TRBD1. V was pared by 1 base and J by 6 bases, with 2 bases of the junction left unmatched. The CDR3 length is 13 residues. Germline CDR1 SGHRS, CDR2 YFSETQ. The chain's CDR3 is CASSLNRGPEQYF. CDR3 DNA sequence: TGCGCCAGCAGCTTGAACAGGGGGCCCGAGCAGTACTTC.

This clone was seen only a few times. This chain connects TRBV6-4 to TRBJ1-2, with a weak D call TRBD1 (5 bases). The CDR3 spans 15 residues. V was trimmed by 0 bases and J by 2 bases, leaving 10 bases between them. The germline CDR1 and CDR2 sequences are MRHNA and SNTAGT. The CDR3 nucleotides read TGTGCCAGCAGTGACTCGGGGGAGGCCAACTATGGCTACACCTTC. Translated, it gives CASSDSGEANYGYTF.